This T cell receptor beta chain was retrieved from a study of blood T cell repertoires in COVID-19. In the original workflow: Amplified reference gene primers provided the basis for estimating nucleated cell counts. Method: immunoSEQ multiplex PCR; TCRdb's copy keeps in-frame clones and lacks some. D and trimming were read from the DNA, whereas the V and J calls and clone size are those reported in that table. The table shows about 180,000 clones, with roughly 87% occurring only once. Losses at the gene ends were 3 bases for V and 4 bases for J; bases not matched to a gene: 3. The germline V gene encodes CDR1 SGHVS and CDR2 FNYEAQ. The CDR3 covers 15 residues. Adults between about 18 and 95 years of age took part from 20 to 25 US areas. Participants' reported clinical history set cohort assignment.

The specimen sequenced was PBMCs or T cells enriched from blood (not recorded which). This sequence originates from a human donor with acute COVID-19. The donor label of this sample is uncertain. The chain uses TRBV7-6 and TRBJ1-3; TRBD1 agrees at 10 bases. In DNA form, the CDR3 reads TGTGCCAGCAGCTTTGGGACAGGGGTCGGAAACACCATATATTTT. Translated, it gives CASSFGTGVGNTIYF.